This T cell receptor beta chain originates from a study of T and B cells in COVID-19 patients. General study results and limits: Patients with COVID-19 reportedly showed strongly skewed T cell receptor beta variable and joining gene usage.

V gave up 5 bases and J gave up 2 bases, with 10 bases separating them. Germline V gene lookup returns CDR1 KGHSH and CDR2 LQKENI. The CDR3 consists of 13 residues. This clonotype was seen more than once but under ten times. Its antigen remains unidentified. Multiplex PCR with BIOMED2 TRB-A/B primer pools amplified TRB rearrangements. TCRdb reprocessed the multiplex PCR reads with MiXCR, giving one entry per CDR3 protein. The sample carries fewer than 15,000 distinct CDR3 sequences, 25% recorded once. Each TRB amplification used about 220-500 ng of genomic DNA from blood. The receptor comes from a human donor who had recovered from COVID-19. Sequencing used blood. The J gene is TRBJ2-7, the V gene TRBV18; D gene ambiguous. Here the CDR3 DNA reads TGTGCCAGCTCAAAGGACCCGACCTACGAGCAGTACTTC. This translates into CASSKDPTYEQYF.